Shown below are 20 T cell receptor beta chains from a single sample sequenced in a study of regulatory T cells in long-lasting Graves disease. With iRepertoire HTBI primers and Arm-PCR of CDR3 regions, TCR beta libraries were built. TCRdb used MiXCR to reprocess the multiplex PCR reads, holding one entry per CDR3 protein. The table records 350,000 to 450,000 distinct CDR3 sequences, less than 25% of them present only once. Sample time point: persistent/refractory GD, antithyroid drugs over 5 years with positive TRAb. Generation of the TCR library employed RNA extracted from PBMCs. The sample consisted of peripheral blood mononuclear cells (PBMCs), taken when the disease was refractory, from a patient treated with antithyroid drugs. The source of these receptors is a female donor with Graves disease.

At least ten counts were recorded for this clonotype. This rearrangement joins TRBV7-2 to TRBJ2-2; D remains unclear. Germline V CDR1 and CDR2: SGHTA, FQGNSA. With 1 base removed from V and 7 bases from J, the gap between germline ends came to 7 bases. This CDR3 is 13 amino acids long. The CDR3 spells CASSLDSNGELFF. In nucleotides, the CDR3 is TGTGCCAGCAGCTTAGACAGTAACGGGGAGCTGTTTTTT.

This clonotype was seen at least ten times. The CDR3 is CASSSTDNYGYTF. CDR3 sequence (DNA): TGTGCCAGCAGTTCGACAGACAACTATGGCTACACCTTC. This chain links TRBV28 with TRBJ1-2; D possibly corresponds to TRBD1 (5 bases). This CDR3 contains 13 residues. Germline lookup yields CDR1 MDHEN and CDR2 SYDVKM. Trimming removed 4 bases from V and 2 bases from J, with 8 bases in between.

With respect to this clonotype: A much larger clone differs by one base, so this may be a read error. The chain is built from TRBV6-1 and TRBJ2-7, with D possibly TRBD2 on 5 matching bases. CDR1 MNHNS and CDR2 SASEGT come from the germline V gene. V lost 5 bases and J lost 5, with 19 bases in between. This CDR3 contains 15 residues. In DNA, the CDR3 is TGTGCCAGCAGTATCAGCGGATCCCCTGCCCACGAGCAGTACTTC. It is translated as CASSISGSPAHEQYF.

Note on this clonotype: A much larger clone differs by one base, so this may be a read error. The V and J genes are TRBV28 and TRBJ1-5; D ambiguous. CDR1 and CDR2 from the germline V gene are MDHEN and SYDVKM. The CDR3 has 13 amino acids. In DNA form, the CDR3 reads TGTGCCAGCAGCCCTCCTAGCAATCAGCTCCAGCATTTT. Translating gives CASSPPSNQLQHF.

This clonotype has a handful of counts. The CDR3 nucleotides are TGTGCCAGCAGCTCAATGTACGAGCAGTACTTC. Residues: CASSSMYEQYF. The J gene is TRBJ2-7, the V gene TRBV7-2; D ambiguous. The germline gives CDR1 SGHTA, CDR2 FQGNSA. V lost 4 bases and J lost 4, with 5 bases in between. The CDR3 consists of 11 residues.

The gene calls are TRBV7-9 and TRBJ1-5; TRBD1 matches at 7 bases. V shed 3 bases, J shed 4 bases, and the junction held 9 bases outside the gene matches. This CDR3 region has 16 residues. Looked up from germline, CDR1 is SEHNR and CDR2 is FQNEAQ (reference sequence). CDR3 nucleotide sequence: TGTGCCAGCAGCTTGTCCGGGACAGAAGGGAATCAGCCCCAGCATTTT. Protein product: CASSLSGTEGNQPQHF.

As regards this clonotype: This may arise from a read error, as a much more abundant clone is one base away. J is TRBJ1-2 and V is TRBV6-1, with a possible D match to TRBD1 (5 bases). The germline V and J ends were trimmed by 6 bases and 3 bases, with 17 bases remaining between them. The V gene's germline CDR1 is MNHNS and CDR2 SASEGT. The CDR3 spans 15 residues. In nucleotides, the CDR3 is TGTGCCAGCAGAGGGGTATCCCGGAGTGACTATGGCTACACCTTC. Protein product: CASRGVSRSDYGYTF.

Ten or more counts support this clonotype. The V gene is TRBV7-9, the J gene TRBJ2-5; no clear D gene. Trimming took 4 bases from V and 0 from J, leaving 6 bases between them. This CDR3 has 13 residues. CDR1 and CDR2 (germline): SEHNR, FQNEAQ (reference sequence). The CDR3 bases are TGTGCCAGCAGCTCAGAGTACCAAGAGACCCAGTACTTC. It yields the protein CASSSEYQETQYF.

This clonotype was recorded a few times. This chain uses TRBV19 with TRBJ2-2; D uncertain. CDR1 is LNHDA, CDR2 SQIVND, per germline (reference sequence). This CDR3 comprises 19 residues. The V end was cut by 1 base, the J end by 5 bases, with 23 bases between. CDR3 sequence (DNA): TGTGCCAGTAGTATAGTGGGGATAAGTGCCGGACGAGGTACCGGGGAGCTGTTTTTT. Translated, it gives CASSIVGISAGRGTGELFF.

A word on this clonotype: A far larger clone is one base from this, pointing to a likely read error. V is TRBV29-1 and J is TRBJ1-1, with D perhaps matching TRBD1 (5 bases). Germline V lookup: CDR1 SQVTM, CDR2 ANQGSEA. This CDR3 has 12 amino acids. V lost 6 bases to trimming and J lost 0 bases, with 8 bases between them. The CDR3 DNA sequence: TGCAGCGTGGGGACGGTGAACACTGAAGCTTTCTTT. It specifies CSVGTVNTEAFF.

The chain recombines TRBV18 with TRBJ2-7, with unresolved D. Germline V gene sequence: CDR1 KGHSH, CDR2 LQKENI. V was shortened by 1 base and J by 0 bases, with 7 bases between the two germline ends. This CDR3 is built from 14 residues. The CDR3 loop reads CASSPQGYSYEQYF. The CDR3 DNA reads as TGTGCCAGCTCACCACAGGGATACTCCTACGAGCAGTACTTC.

This clonotype was observed at least ten times. This chain uses TRBV5-6 with TRBJ1-1; D gene uncertain. Trimming left V 0 bases short and J 1 base short, with 7 bases between. Germline loops: CDR1 SGHDT, CDR2 YYEEEE. The CDR3 consists of 14 residues. The CDR3 coding sequence is TGTGCCAGCAGCTTGGCCAACCAGAACACTGAAGCTTTCTTT. Translated: CASSLANQNTEAFF.

This clonotype was picked up a small number of times. The chain links TRBV7-8 to TRBJ1-5, with D perhaps TRBD1 (5 bases). CDR3 length: 15 residues. Germline assignment: CDR1 SGHVS and CDR2 FQNEAQ. Trimming removed 1 base at V and 7 bases at J, with 14 bases between. In DNA form, the CDR3 reads TGTGCCAGCAGCTTAGGGGGGGGGTTTAGACAGCCCCAGCATTTT. Translated: CASSLGGGFRQPQHF. The full variable domain, rest sourced from reference TRBV7-8 and TRBJ1-5, is GAGVSQSPRYKVAKRGQDVALRCDPISGHVSLFWYQQALGQGPEFLTYFQNEAQLDKSGLPSDRFFAERPEGSVSTLKIQRTQQEDSAVYLCASSLGGGFRQPQHFGDGTRLSIL.

This clonotype was detected many times. The J gene is TRBJ2-7, the V gene TRBV12-3 or TRBV12-4; 16 positions agree with TRBD2. The length of the CDR3 is 18 residues. V trimming: 3 bases; J trimming: 4 bases; junction bases outside the gene matches: 9. The DNA for the CDR3 is TGTGCCAGCAGTTTTTACGGGACTAGCGGGAGGGCCCGGTACGAGCAGTACTTC. Translating it yields CASSFYGTSGRARYEQYF.

This clonotype has ten or more counts. This chain uses TRBV6-2 or TRBV6-3 with TRBJ2-5; 7 nucleotides match TRBD2. This CDR3 has 13 amino acids. Germline CDR1 reads MNHEY; CDR2 reads SVGEGT. With V trimmed by 8 bases and J by 3 bases, 6 bases remained unmatched. CDR3 nucleotides: TGTGCCAGCCACCAGGGACTAAAAGAGACCCAGTACTTC. It codes for CASHQGLKETQYF.

The table lists this clonotype with a count of one. The rearrangement links TRBV20-1 to TRBJ2-7; the D gene is possibly TRBD1 (5 bases). Germline V CDR1 and CDR2: DFQATT, SNEGSKA (reference sequence). The CDR3 sequence is 16 residues long. V lost 0 bases, J lost 0 bases, and 15 bases lay in between. The CDR3 here is CSARDFGQAISYEQYF. CDR3 bases: TGCAGTGCTAGAGATTTTGGACAAGCCATCTCCTACGAGCAGTACTTC.

Details on this clonotype: Mismatch with germline at one junction end may stem from a read error. The gene calls are TRBV20-1 and TRBJ2-7; TRBD1 aligns across 10 bases. Germline values: CDR1 DFQATT, CDR2 SNEGSKA (reference sequence). This CDR3 is 13 amino acids long. For the CDR3, the DNA is TGCAGTGCTCTAGGACAGGGGGGCTACGGGCAGTACTTC. Its translation: CSALGQGGYGQYF.

The rearrangement links TRBV20-1 to TRBJ2-7; 11 bases map to TRBD2. Trimming removed 1 base from V and 1 base from J; junction bases left unmatched: 6. Germline V gives CDR1 DFQATT, CDR2 SNEGSKA (reference sequence). The CDR3 is 16 amino acids. The CDR3 protein is CSARAPLAGVSYEQYF. The CDR3 nucleotides read TGCAGTGCTAGAGCCCCACTAGCGGGAGTTTCCTACGAGCAGTACTTC.

A few counts support this clonotype. The CDR3 DNA sequence: TGTGCCAGTTACGGGGGCAATCAGCCCCAGCATTTT. Protein: CASYGGNQPQHF. The chain uses TRBV19 and TRBJ1-5, with D unclear. The V end was cut by 8 bases, the J end by 2 bases, with 7 bases between. Germline CDR1 is LNHDA and CDR2 is SQIVND (reference sequence). The CDR3 is 12 residues long. The full variable domain, in which reference TRBV19 and TRBJ1-5 provide the parts outside the CDR3, is DGGITQSPKYLFRKEGQNVTLSCEQNLNHDAMYWYRQDPGQGLRLIYYSQIVNDFQKGDIAEGYSVSREKKESFPLTVTSAQKNPTAFYLCASYGGNQPQHFGDGTRLSIL.

This chain connects TRBV27 to TRBJ2-3; D not certain. CDR1 is MNHEY, CDR2 SMNVEV, per germline (reference sequence). V was pared by 3 bases and J by 2 bases, with 12 bases between. This CDR3 has 15 residues. This CDR3 reads CASSFPVGDTDTQYF. The CDR3 DNA reads TGTGCCAGCAGTTTCCCGGTTGGAGACACAGATACGCAGTATTTT.